These T cell receptor beta chains were read from a single sample in a study of cytomegalovirus exposure and HLA in healthy donors. Profiling relied on immunoSEQ multiplex PCR, and the TCRdb table lists in-frame clones only, not all of them. The data contain over 100,000 clones, over 75% of them seen just once; the ten biggest clones take up 5.8%. Specimen: PBMCs. These receptors were taken from a man aged 60 to 75 in good health and CMV-seropositive. Both conserved end residues are part of each CDR3. The order of the fields is clone size, V gene, D gene, J gene, CDR3 protein, CDR3 DNA. D genes are given only for firm matches. Size values are once, few and many counts, or a class for expanded clones, and some rows have none.

NA	TRBV5-1	TRBD2	TRBJ2-1	CASSLVGLAYEQFF	TGCGCCAGCAGCTTGGTAGGACTAGCTTATGAGCAGTTCTTC
NA	TRBV27	TRBD1	TRBJ1-1	CASSLGQGYGEAFF	TGTGCCAGCAGTCTAGGACAGGGTTACGGTGAAGCTTTCTTT
NA	TRBV28	TRBD2	TRBJ2-3	CASSAPGGGTDTQYF	TGTGCCAGCAGTGCCCCGGGGGGGGGCACAGATACGCAGTATTTT
NA	TRBV2	NA	TRBJ1-6	CASSPLLNSPLHF	TGTGCCAGCAGCCCCCTCTTAAATTCACCCCTCCACTTT
NA	TRBV10-3	TRBD2	TRBJ2-5	CAISRTSVQETQYF	TGTGCCATCAGCCGGACTAGCGTCCAAGAGACCCAGTACTTC
NA	TRBV2	TRBD1	TRBJ1-4	CASGNRGSNEKLFF	TGTGCCAGCGGGAACAGGGGTTCTAATGAAAAACTGTTTTTT
NA	TRBV10-1	NA	TRBJ2-1	CASSEPDNEQFF	TGCGCCAGCAGTGAGCCGGACAATGAGCAGTTCTTC
NA	TRBV19	TRBD2	TRBJ2-2	CASSRDGGANTGELFF	TGTGCCAGTAGCAGGGACGGGGGGGCTAACACCGGGGAGCTGTTTTTT
NA	TRBV7-3	NA	TRBJ1-3	CASSLDGSWGNTIYF	TGTGCCAGCAGCTTAGACGGGTCGTGGGGAAACACCATATATTTT
NA	TRBV7-3	TRBD1	TRBJ1-5	CASAVPFPDRDNQPQHF	TGTGCCAGCGCGGTCCCGTTTCCGGACAGGGACAATCAGCCCCAGCATTTT
NA	TRBV30	TRBD1	TRBJ1-3	CAWRRGQGTTLSGNTIYF	TGTGCCTGGAGGAGGGGGCAGGGCACTACCCTCTCTGGAAACACCATATATTTT
once	TRBV4-2	TRBD2	TRBJ2-3	CASSQGGTITDTQYF	TGTGCCAGCAGCCAAGGAGGGACTATAACAGATACGCAGTATTTT
NA	TRBV27	TRBD1	TRBJ2-6	CASSLLRIDRGGGSGANVLTF	TGTGCCAGCAGTTTACTACGAATAGACAGGGGTGGTGGCTCTGGGGCCAACGTCCTGACTTTC
NA	TRBV29-1	NA	TRBJ1-6	CSVELGGDSPLHF	TGCAGCGTTGAACTAGGGGGGGATTCACCCCTCCACTTT
NA	TRBV19	TRBD1	TRBJ1-1	CASSRPGQGRTEAFF	TGTGCCAGTAGTAGACCCGGACAGGGGCGGACTGAAGCTTTCTTT
NA	TRBV7-8	NA	TRBJ1-2	CASTGINYGYTF	TGTGCCAGCACCGGTATCAACTATGGCTACACCTTC
NA	TRBV6-5	NA	TRBJ2-3	CASSVGGGTDTQYF	TGTGCCAGCAGTGTAGGCGGGGGCACAGATACGCAGTATTTT
NA	TRBV6-1	TRBD1	TRBJ2-7	CASSEMGQGFYEQYF	TGTGCCAGCAGTGAAATGGGACAGGGGTTCTACGAGCAGTACTTC
NA	TRBV6-7	NA	TRBJ1-2	CASSYSVGGYTF	TGTGCCAGCAGTTACTCCGTCGGGGGCTACACCTTC
NA	TRBV9	TRBD2	TRBJ2-1	CASSVIGAGGLDEQFF	TGTGCCAGCAGCGTAATCGGAGCGGGGGGGCTCGATGAGCAGTTCTTC
NA	TRBV15	TRBD2	TRBJ2-1	CATSTGTSGLAYNEQFF	TGTGCCACCAGCACAGGGACTAGCGGGCTTGCCTACAATGAGCAGTTCTTC
NA	TRBV12-5	NA	TRBJ1-5	CASGSLQGGIPPQHF	TGTGCTAGTGGTTCGCTTCAGGGAGGGATCCCGCCCCAGCATTTT
NA	TRBV7-8	TRBD1	TRBJ1-5	CASSSYRDRGPQPQHF	TGTGCCAGCAGCTCCTACCGGGACAGGGGGCCTCAGCCCCAGCATTTT
few	TRBV5-1	TRBD1	TRBJ2-7	CASSLTGGTSYEQYF	TGCGCCAGCAGCTTGACAGGGGGTACTTCCTACGAGCAGTACTTC
NA	TRBV7-9	TRBD1	TRBJ2-1	CASSLAGTGGRNEQFF	TGTGCCAGCAGCTTAGCGGGGACAGGGGGTCGGAATGAGCAGTTCTTC
medium-sized	TRBV6-6	TRBD2	TRBJ2-5	CASSPSGIQETQYF	TGTGCCAGCAGTCCTAGCGGAATTCAAGAGACCCAGTACTTC
NA	TRBV18	NA	TRBJ2-7	CASSPPWSGSLHEQYF	TGTGCCAGCTCACCACCGTGGTCAGGGTCTCTACACGAGCAGTACTTC
NA	TRBV9	TRBD1	TRBJ2-7	CASSVRGGFFEQYF	TGTGCCAGCAGCGTAAGAGGGGGCTTTTTCGAGCAGTACTTC
NA	TRBV9	NA	TRBJ2-1	CASSVQGVPYNEQFF	TGTGCCAGCAGCGTTCAAGGGGTACCGTACAATGAGCAGTTCTTC
once	TRBV9	NA	TRBJ2-3	CASSVGAEKTQYF	TGTGCCAGCAGCGTAGGGGCAGAAAAAACGCAGTATTTT
NA	TRBV10-2	NA	TRBJ2-4	CASSESSLAKNIQYF	TGCGCCAGCAGTGAGTCGAGCCTAGCCAAAAACATTCAGTACTTC
NA	TRBV5-6	NA	TRBJ1-1	CASSLFALNTEAFF	TGTGCCAGCAGCTTGTTTGCGTTGAACACTGAAGCTTTCTTT
NA	TRBV29-1	TRBD1	TRBJ2-7	CSVPRTGGHEQYF	TGCAGCGTTCCCCGGACAGGGGGCCACGAGCAGTACTTC
NA	TRBV7-2	NA	TRBJ2-3	CASKSFTSTDTQYF	TGTGCCAGCAAAAGCTTTACTAGCACAGATACGCAGTATTTT
NA	TRBV9	NA	TRBJ1-2	CASSSGGPIYGYTF	TGTGCCAGCAGCTCCGGAGGCCCTATCTATGGCTACACCTTC
NA	TRBV30	TRBD1	TRBJ2-2	CASPGTGGPGELFF	TGTGCCTCGCCCGGGACAGGGGGCCCCGGGGAGCTGTTTTTT
NA	TRBV5-1	TRBD1	TRBJ2-1	CASSDRGNEQFF	TGCGCCAGCAGCGACAGGGGTAATGAGCAGTTCTTC
NA	TRBV6-1	NA	TRBJ2-7	CASSFTYEQYF	TGTGCCAGCAGTTTTACCTACGAGCAGTACTTC
NA	TRBV30	NA	TRBJ2-5	CAWSVLPGSGETQYF	TGTGCCTGGAGTGTACTTCCCGGTAGCGGAGAGACCCAGTACTTC
NA	TRBV15	TRBD1	TRBJ1-1	CATSSGTARNMNTEAFF	TGTGCCACCAGCAGCGGGACAGCAAGAAATATGAACACTGAAGCTTTCTTT
once	TRBV14	NA	TRBJ1-1	CASSRTMNTEAFF	TGTGCCAGCAGCCGAACTATGAACACTGAAGCTTTCTTT
NA	TRBV12-5	TRBD1	TRBJ2-1	CASGSGTEYNEQFF	TGTGCTAGTGGTTCCGGGACAGAGTACAATGAGCAGTTCTTC
NA	TRBV19	TRBD1	TRBJ2-7	CASSTGTGTYEQYF	TGTGCCAGTAGTACCGGGACAGGGACCTACGAGCAGTACTTC
few	TRBV7-9	TRBD2	TRBJ2-5	CASSLDLRGGQETQYF	TGTGCCAGCAGCTTAGATTTGCGGGGGGGCCAAGAGACCCAGTACTTC
NA	TRBV7-9	TRBD1	TRBJ2-7	CSSSSGQGEQYF	TGTTCCAGCAGCTCCGGACAGGGCGAGCAGTACTTC
NA	TRBV5-1	NA	TRBJ2-1	CASSTQEGYEQFF	TGCGCCAGCAGCACGCAAGAGGGCTATGAGCAGTTCTTC
NA	TRBV18	NA	TRBJ2-7	CASSPNRESYEQYF	TGTGCCAGCTCACCAAATAGGGAGTCCTACGAGCAGTACTTC
NA	TRBV5-1	NA	TRBJ2-1	CAGSSVSVSEQFF	TGCGCCGGCAGCTCGGTCTCCGTAAGTGAGCAGTTCTTC
once	TRBV20-1	NA	TRBJ2-7	CSARTSGEQYF	TGCAGTGCCCGGACTTCTGGCGAGCAGTACTTC
NA	TRBV7-6	TRBD2	TRBJ2-5	CASSPSGGQETQYF	TGTGCCAGCAGCCCCAGCGGGGGCCAAGAGACCCAGTACTTC